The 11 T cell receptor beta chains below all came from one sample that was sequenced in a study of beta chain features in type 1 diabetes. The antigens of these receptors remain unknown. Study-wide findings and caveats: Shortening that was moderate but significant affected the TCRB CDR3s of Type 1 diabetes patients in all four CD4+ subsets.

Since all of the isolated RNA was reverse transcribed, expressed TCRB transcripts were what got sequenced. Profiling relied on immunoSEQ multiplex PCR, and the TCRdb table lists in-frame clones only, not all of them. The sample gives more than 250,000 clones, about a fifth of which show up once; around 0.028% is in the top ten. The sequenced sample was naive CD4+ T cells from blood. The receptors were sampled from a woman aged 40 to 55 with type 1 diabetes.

The CDR3 bases are TGCAGCGTTGGGAGTCAGGGACAGGGGGCAATAGATACGCAGTATTTT. Residues: CSVGSQGQGAIDTQYF. The genes are TRBV29-1 and TRBJ2-3; TRBD1 aligns across 12 bases. The CDR3 has 16 amino acids. Germline loops: CDR1 SQVTM, CDR2 ANQGSEA. Trimming at V came to 4 bases and at J to 5 bases, leaving 10 bases not matched to a gene.

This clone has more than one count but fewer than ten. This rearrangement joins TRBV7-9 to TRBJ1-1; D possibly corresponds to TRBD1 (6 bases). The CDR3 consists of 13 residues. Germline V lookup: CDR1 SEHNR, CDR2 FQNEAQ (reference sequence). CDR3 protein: CAILAGARTEAFF. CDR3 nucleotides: TGTGCGATCCTCGCAGGGGCTAGGACTGAAGCTTTCTTT.

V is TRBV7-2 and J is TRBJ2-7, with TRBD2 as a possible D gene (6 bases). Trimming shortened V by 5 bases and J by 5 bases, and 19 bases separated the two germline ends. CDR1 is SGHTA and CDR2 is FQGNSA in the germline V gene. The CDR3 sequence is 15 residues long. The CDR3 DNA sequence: TGTGCCAGCAGCGGCCGGACCGGGACTGTCGACGAGCAGTACTTC. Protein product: CASSGRTGTVDEQYF.

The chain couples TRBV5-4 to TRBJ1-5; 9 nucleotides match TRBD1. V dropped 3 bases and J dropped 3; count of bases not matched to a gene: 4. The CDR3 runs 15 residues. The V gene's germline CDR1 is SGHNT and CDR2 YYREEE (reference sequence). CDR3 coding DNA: TGTGCCAGCAGCTCGGGACAGGGTGCCAATCAGCCCCAGCATTTT. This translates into CASSSGQGANQPQHF.

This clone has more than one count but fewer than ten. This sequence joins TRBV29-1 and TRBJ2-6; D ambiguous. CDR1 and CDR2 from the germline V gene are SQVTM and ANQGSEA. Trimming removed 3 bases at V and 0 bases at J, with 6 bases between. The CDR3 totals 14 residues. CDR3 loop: CSVDVSSGANVLTF. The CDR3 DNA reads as TGCAGCGTTGACGTGAGCTCTGGGGCCAACGTCCTGACTTTC.

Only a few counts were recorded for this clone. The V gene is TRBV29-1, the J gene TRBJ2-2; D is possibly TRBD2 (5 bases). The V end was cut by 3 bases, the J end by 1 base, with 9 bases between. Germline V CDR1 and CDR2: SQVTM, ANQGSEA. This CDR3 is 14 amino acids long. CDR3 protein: CSVDTRGNTGELFF. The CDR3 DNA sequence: TGCAGCGTTGATACCCGGGGGAACACCGGGGAGCTGTTTTTT.

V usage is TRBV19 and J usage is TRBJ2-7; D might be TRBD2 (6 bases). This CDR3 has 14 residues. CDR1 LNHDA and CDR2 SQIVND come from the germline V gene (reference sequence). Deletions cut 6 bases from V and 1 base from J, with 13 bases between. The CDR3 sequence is CASSRELTSYEQYF. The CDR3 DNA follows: TGTGCCAGTAGCCGGGAGCTCACATCCTACGAGCAGTACTTC.

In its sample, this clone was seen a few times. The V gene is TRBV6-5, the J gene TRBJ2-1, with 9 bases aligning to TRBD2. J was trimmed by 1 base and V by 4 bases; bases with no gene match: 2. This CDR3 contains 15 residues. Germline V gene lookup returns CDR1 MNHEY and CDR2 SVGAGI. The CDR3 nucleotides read TGTGCCAGCAGTTTAGCGGGAGTGTCCTACAATGAGCAGTTCTTC. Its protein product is CASSLAGVSYNEQFF.

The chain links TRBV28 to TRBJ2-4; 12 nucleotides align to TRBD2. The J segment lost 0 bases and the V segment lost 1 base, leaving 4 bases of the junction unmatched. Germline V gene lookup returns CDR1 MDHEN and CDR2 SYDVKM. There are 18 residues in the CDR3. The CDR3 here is CASSLFLAGGIAKNIQYF. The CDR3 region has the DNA TGTGCCAGCAGTTTATTCCTAGCGGGGGGGATAGCCAAAAACATTCAGTACTTC.

The CDR3 loop is CASSPQGGGSGAYEQYF. In nucleotides, the CDR3 is TGTGCCAGCAGCCCCCAAGGAGGCGGGAGTGGGGCCTACGAGCAGTACTTC. This chain uses TRBV4-2 with TRBJ2-7; TRBD2 matches at 7 bases. This CDR3 contains 17 residues. Germline CDR1 reads LGHNA; CDR2 reads YNFKEQ. V lost 4 bases and J lost 2; bases outside the gene matches: 14.

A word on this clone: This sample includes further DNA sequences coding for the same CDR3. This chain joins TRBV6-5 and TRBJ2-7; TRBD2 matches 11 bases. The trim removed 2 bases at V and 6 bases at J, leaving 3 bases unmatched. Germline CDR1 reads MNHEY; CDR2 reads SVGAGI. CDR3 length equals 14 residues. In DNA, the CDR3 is TGTGCCAGCAGTTACGTTCTAGCGGGGGGCGAGCAGTACTTC. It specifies CASSYVLAGGEQYF.